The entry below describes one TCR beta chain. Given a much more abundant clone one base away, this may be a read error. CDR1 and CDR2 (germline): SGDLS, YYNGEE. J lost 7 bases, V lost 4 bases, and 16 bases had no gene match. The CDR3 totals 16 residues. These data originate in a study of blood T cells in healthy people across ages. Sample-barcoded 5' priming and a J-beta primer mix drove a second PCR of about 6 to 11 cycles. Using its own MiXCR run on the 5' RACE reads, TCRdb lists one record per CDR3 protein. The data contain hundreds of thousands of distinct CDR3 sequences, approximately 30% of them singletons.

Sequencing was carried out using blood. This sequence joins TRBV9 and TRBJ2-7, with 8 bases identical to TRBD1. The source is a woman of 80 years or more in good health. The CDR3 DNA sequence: TGTGCCAGCAGCCCGAGGGGGACAGGTGGCTACAATGAGCAGTACTTC. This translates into CASSPRGTGGYNEQYF. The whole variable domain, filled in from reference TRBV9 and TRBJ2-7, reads DSGVTQTPKHLITATGQRVTLRCSPRSGDLSVYWYQQSLDQGLQFLIQYYNGEERAKGNILERFSAQQFPDLHSELNLSSLELGDSALYFCASSPRGTGGYNEQYFGPGTRLTVT.